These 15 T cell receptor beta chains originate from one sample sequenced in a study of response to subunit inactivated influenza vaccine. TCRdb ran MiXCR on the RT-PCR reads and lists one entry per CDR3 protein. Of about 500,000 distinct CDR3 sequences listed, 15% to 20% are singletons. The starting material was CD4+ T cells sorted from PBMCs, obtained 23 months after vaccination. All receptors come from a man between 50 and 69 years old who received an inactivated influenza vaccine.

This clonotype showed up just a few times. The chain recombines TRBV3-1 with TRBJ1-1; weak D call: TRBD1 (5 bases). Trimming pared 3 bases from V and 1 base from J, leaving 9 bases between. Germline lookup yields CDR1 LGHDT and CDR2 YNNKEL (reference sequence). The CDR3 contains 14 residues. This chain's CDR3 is CASSHPTANTEAFF. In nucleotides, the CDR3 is TGTGCCAGCAGCCACCCGACAGCGAACACTGAAGCTTTCTTT. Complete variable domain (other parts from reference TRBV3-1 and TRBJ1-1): DTAVSQTPKYLVTQMGNDKSIKCEQNLGHDTMYWYKQDSKKFLKIMFSYNNKELIINETVPNRFSPKSPDKAHLNLHINSLELGDSAVYFCASSHPTANTEAFFGQGTRLTVV.

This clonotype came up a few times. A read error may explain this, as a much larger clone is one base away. The CDR3 sequence is CASSLGHPWDTGDLFF. CDR3 nucleotide sequence: TGTGCCAGCAGCTTGGGACATCCTTGGGACACCGGGGACCTGTTTTTT. V and J are TRBV5-6 and TRBJ2-2, with TRBD1 as a possible D gene (6 bases). This CDR3 comprises 16 residues. Per the germline V gene, CDR1 is SGHDT and CDR2 is YYEEEE. Combining the CDR3 with reference TRBV5-6 and TRBJ2-2 gives the whole variable domain DAGVTQSPTHLIKTRGQQVTLRCSPKSGHDTVSWYQQALGQGPQFIFQYYEEEERQRGNFPDRFSGHQFPNYSSELNVNALLLGDSALYLCASSLGHPWDTGDLFFGEGSRLTVL.

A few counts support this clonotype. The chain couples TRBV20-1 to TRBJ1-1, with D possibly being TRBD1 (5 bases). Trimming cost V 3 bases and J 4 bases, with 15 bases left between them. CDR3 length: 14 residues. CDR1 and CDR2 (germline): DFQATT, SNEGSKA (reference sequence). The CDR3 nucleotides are TGCAGTGCTAGGGAGTTACAGGTTTCCACTGAAGCTTTCTTT. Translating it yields CSARELQVSTEAFF.

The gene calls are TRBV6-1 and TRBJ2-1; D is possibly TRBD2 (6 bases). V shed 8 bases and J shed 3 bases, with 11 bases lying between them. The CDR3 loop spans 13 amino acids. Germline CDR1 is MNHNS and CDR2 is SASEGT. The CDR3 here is CASGPGGYNEQFF. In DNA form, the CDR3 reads TGTGCCAGCGGACCCGGGGGCTACAATGAGCAGTTCTTC.

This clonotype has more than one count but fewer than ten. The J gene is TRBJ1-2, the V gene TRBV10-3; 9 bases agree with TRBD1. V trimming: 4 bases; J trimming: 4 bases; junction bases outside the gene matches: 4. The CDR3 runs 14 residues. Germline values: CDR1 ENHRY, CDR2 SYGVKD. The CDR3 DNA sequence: TGTGCCATCAGTGTAGGGACAGGGCGCTATGGCTACACCTTC. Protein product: CAISVGTGRYGYTF.

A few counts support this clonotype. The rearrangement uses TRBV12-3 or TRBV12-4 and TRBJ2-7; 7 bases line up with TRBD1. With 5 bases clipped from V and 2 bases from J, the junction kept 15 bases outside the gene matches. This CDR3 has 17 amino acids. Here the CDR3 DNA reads TGTGCCAGCAGTCCCCCACCTTGGACAGGCCTAGCCTACGAGCAGTACTTC. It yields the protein CASSPPPWTGLAYEQYF.

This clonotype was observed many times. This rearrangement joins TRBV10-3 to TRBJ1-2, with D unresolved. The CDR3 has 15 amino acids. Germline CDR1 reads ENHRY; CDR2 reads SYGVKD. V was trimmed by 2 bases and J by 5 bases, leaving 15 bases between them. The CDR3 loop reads CAISEVAWAMYGYTF. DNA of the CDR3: TGTGCCATCAGTGAGGTTGCATGGGCTATGTATGGCTACACCTTC.

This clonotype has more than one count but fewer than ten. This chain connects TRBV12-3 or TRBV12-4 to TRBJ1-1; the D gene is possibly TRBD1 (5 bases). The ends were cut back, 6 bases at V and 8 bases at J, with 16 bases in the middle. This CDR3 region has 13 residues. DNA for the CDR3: TGTGCCAGCAGGCCCCGGTTTGGGGCCGAAGCTTTCTTT. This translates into CASRPRFGAEAFF.

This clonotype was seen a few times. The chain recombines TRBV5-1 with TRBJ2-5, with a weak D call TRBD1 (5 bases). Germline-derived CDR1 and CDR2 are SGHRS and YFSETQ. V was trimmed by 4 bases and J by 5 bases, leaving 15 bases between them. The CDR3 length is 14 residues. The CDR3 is CASSTQGVWETQYF. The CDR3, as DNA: TGCGCCAGCAGCACCCAGGGCGTTTGGGAGACCCAGTACTTC.

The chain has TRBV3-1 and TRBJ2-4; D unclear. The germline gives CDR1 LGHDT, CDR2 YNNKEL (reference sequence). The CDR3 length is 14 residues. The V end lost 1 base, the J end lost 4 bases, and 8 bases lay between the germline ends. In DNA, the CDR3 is TGTGCCAGCAGCCAAGGCCTAGTTAAAAACATTCAGTACTTC. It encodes CASSQGLVKNIQYF. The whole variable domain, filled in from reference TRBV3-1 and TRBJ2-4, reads DTAVSQTPKYLVTQMGNDKSIKCEQNLGHDTMYWYKQDSKKFLKIMFSYNNKELIINETVPNRFSPKSPDKAHLNLHINSLELGDSAVYFCASSQGLVKNIQYFGAGTRLSVL.

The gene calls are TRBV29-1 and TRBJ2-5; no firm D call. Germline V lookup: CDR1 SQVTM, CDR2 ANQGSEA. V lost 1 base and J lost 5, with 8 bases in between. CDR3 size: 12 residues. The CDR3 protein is CSVEVSVETQYF. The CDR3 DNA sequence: TGCAGCGTTGAAGTGTCGGTCGAGACCCAGTACTTC.

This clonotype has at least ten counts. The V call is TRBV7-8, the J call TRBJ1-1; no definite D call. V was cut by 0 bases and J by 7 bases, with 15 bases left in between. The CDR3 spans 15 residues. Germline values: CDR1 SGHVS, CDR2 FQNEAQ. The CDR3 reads CASSLAENENGEAFF. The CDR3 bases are TGTGCCAGCAGCTTAGCCGAGAACGAGAACGGTGAAGCTTTCTTT.

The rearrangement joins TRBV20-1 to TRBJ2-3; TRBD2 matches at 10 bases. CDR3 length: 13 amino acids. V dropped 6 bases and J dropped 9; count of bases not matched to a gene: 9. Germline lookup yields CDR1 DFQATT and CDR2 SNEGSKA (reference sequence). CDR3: CSALKRGGSTQYF. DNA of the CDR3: TGCAGTGCCTTGAAGCGGGGGGGCTCGACGCAGTATTTT.

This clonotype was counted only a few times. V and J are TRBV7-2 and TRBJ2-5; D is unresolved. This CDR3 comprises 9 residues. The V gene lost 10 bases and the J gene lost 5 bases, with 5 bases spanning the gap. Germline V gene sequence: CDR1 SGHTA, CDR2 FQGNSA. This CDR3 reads CAKSETQYF. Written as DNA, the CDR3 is TGTGCCAAGAGTGAGACCCAGTACTTC. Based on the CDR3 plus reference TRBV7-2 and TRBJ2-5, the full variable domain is GAGVSQSPSNKVTEKGKDVELRCDPISGHTALYWYRQSLGQGLEFLIYFQGNSAPDKSGLPSDRFSAERTGGSVSTLTIQRTQQEDSAVYLCAKSETQYFGPGTRLLVL.

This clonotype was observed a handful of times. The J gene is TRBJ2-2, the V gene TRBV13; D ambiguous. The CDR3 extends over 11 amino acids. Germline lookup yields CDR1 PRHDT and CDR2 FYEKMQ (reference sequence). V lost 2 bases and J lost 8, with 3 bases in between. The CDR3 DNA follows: TGTGCCAGCAGCTTAATGGGGGAGCTGTTTTTT. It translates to CASSLMGELFF.